Following are 20 T cell receptor beta chains from one sample sequenced in a study of regulatory T cells in long-lasting Graves disease. According to the study, TCR beta libraries were built with iRepertoire HTBI primers and CDR3-region Arm-PCR. In TCRdb, the multiplex PCR reads were re-called with MiXCR into one record per CDR3 protein. The data hold roughly 520,000 distinct CDR3 sequences, with 9.5% to 15% observed a single time. Indicated time point: newly diagnosed GD, antithyroid drugs for less than 3 months. The TCR library used RNA extracted from PBMCs. These data also featured in a second study, about T cells in Graves' hyperthyroidism and ophthalmopathy.

The source material was peripheral blood mononuclear cells (PBMCs), sampled at new diagnosis, from a patient treated with antithyroid drugs. The source is a woman in her 30s with Graves disease.

Concerning this clonotype: A single base separates this from a much larger clone, so it may be a read error. V gene TRBV6-1 combines with J gene TRBJ2-3, with D possibly being TRBD2 (5 bases). The CDR3 spans 14 residues. Germline V lookup: CDR1 MNHNS, CDR2 SASEGT. The CDR3 sequence is CASTHTGSTDAQYF. CDR3 DNA sequence: TGTGCCAGCACACACACGGGGAGCACAGATGCGCAGTATTTT.

In this sample, this clonotype turned up many times. The rearrangement links TRBV19 to TRBJ1-1, with 7 nucleotides matching TRBD1. CDR1 is LNHDA and CDR2 is SQIVND in the germline V gene (reference sequence). The CDR3 totals 14 residues. V was pared by 5 bases and J by 6 bases, with 9 bases of the junction left unmatched. This chain's CDR3 is CASSAIRGTAEAFF. The CDR3, as DNA: TGTGCCAGTAGTGCTATCAGGGGGACAGCTGAAGCTTTCTTT. The variable domain in full, completed from reference TRBV19 and TRBJ1-1, reads DGGITQSPKYLFRKEGQNVTLSCEQNLNHDAMYWYRQDPGQGLRLIYYSQIVNDFQKGDIAEGYSVSREKKESFPLTVTSAQKNPTAFYLCASSAIRGTAEAFFGQGTRLTVV.

This clonotype was observed many times. The J gene is TRBJ1-6, the V gene TRBV7-8; D gene uncertain. V lost 0 bases to trimming and J lost 2 bases, with 11 bases between them. Germline loops: CDR1 SGHVS, CDR2 FQNEAQ. The CDR3 length is 17 residues. This chain's CDR3 is CASSLAVAQAYNSPLHF. The CDR3 DNA follows: TGTGCCAGCAGCTTAGCGGTGGCCCAAGCCTATAATTCACCCCTCCACTTT.

This clonotype was recorded at least ten times. This chain connects TRBV5-1 to TRBJ1-4; D possibly corresponds to TRBD1 (6 bases). The germline V gene encodes CDR1 SGHRS and CDR2 YFSETQ. V lost 4 bases and J lost 6, with 16 bases in between. This CDR3 has 15 residues. CDR3 loop: CASSRTPGADEKLFF. The CDR3, as DNA: TGCGCCAGCAGCCGCACCCCAGGGGCGGATGAAAAACTGTTTTTT.

Ten or more counts support this clonotype. This sequence joins TRBV11-3 and TRBJ1-1; 7 nucleotides match TRBD1. The CDR3 is made up of 14 amino acids. V lost 2 bases, J lost 7 bases, and 7 bases stayed unmatched. CDR1 and CDR2 from the germline V gene are SGHNT and YENEEA. The CDR3 sequence is CASSLSDRQGEAFF. CDR3 in DNA: TGTGCCAGCAGCTTATCAGACCGACAGGGTGAAGCTTTCTTT.

The V gene is TRBV3-1, the J gene TRBJ2-1; D not resolved. V was pared by 0 bases and J by 10 bases, with 13 bases between. This CDR3 is 14 amino acids long. The germline gives CDR1 LGHDT, CDR2 YNNKEL (reference sequence). This CDR3 is CASSQDQASREQFF. CDR3 DNA: TGTGCCAGCAGCCAAGATCAAGCCTCGAGGGAGCAGTTCTTC.

This clonotype was observed at least ten times. This sequence joins TRBV20-1 and TRBJ2-7; TRBD1 matches 7 bases. With 0 bases clipped from V and 5 bases from J, the junction kept 13 bases outside the gene matches. CDR1 and CDR2 from the germline V gene are DFQATT and SNEGSKA (reference sequence). There are 16 residues in the CDR3. CDR3 in amino acids: CSARDLSGQARDEQYF. The CDR3 coding sequence is TGCAGTGCTAGAGATCTCTCCGGACAGGCTCGGGACGAGCAGTACTTC.

This clonotype showed up many times. The genes are TRBV28 and TRBJ1-5; 7 nucleotides align to TRBD1. The CDR3 has 17 amino acids. The J segment lost 2 bases and the V segment lost 7 bases, leaving 14 bases of the junction unmatched. Germline assignment: CDR1 MDHEN and CDR2 SYDVKM. CDR3 DNA sequence: TGTGCCAGCACTCCATGGAGGGACAGCTCGGGCAATCAGCCCCAGCATTTT. This codes for CASTPWRDSSGNQPQHF.

Ten or more counts support this clonotype. J is TRBJ2-7 and V is TRBV2, with a possible D match to TRBD1 (6 bases). Trimming took off 0 bases at V and 7 bases at J, with 10 bases between the two ends. From germline, CDR1 is SNHLY and CDR2 FYNNEI. The CDR3 has 13 residues. Here the CDR3 DNA reads TGTGCCAGCAGTGAAGCGGCTAGGGGGGAGCAGTACTTC. It yields the protein CASSEAARGEQYF.

This chain links TRBV6-1 with TRBJ2-2; no reliable D call. The CDR3 contains 11 residues. V gave up 9 bases and J gave up 8 bases, with 10 bases separating them. CDR1 and CDR2 from the germline V gene are MNHNS and SASEGT. CDR3 loop: CARSLSGELFF. The CDR3 coding sequence is TGTGCCAGGAGCCTATCGGGGGAGCTGTTTTTT.

The chain links TRBV19 to TRBJ1-2; a weak D match, TRBD1 (5 bases). The CDR3 contains 15 residues. The germline V gene encodes CDR1 LNHDA and CDR2 SQIVND (reference sequence). The V gene lost 4 bases and the J gene lost 4 bases, with 16 bases spanning the gap. CDR3 sequence (DNA): TGTGCCAGTAGTAATTGGGGCCAGGTACGCTATGGCTACACCTTC. Its protein product is CASSNWGQVRYGYTF.

This clonotype came up many times. The chain joins TRBV11-2 to TRBJ2-3, with D possibly TRBD2 on 5 matching bases. This CDR3 spans 13 amino acids. The germline V gene has CDR1 SGHAT and CDR2 FQNNGV. V was clipped by 1 base and J by 5 bases, with 7 bases between them. The CDR3 nucleotides read TGTGCCAGCAGCTTAGGGGCGGGAGATACGCAGTATTTT. Its protein is CASSLGAGDTQYF.

This clonotype was seen repeatedly, ten times or more. The chain joins TRBV20-1 to TRBJ2-7, with D maybe TRBD2 (6 bases). The CDR3 covers 18 residues. Germline-derived CDR1 and CDR2 are DFQATT and SNEGSKA (reference sequence). Trimming pared 0 bases from V and 2 bases from J, leaving 23 bases between. CDR3 in amino acids: CSARDKSDWTTKTYEQYF. Here the CDR3 DNA reads TGCAGTGCTAGAGATAAATCGGACTGGACTACTAAAACCTACGAGCAGTACTTC.

This clonotype came up many times. The V and J genes are TRBV3-1 and TRBJ2-5; 7 bases line up with TRBD2. CDR3 length equals 11 residues. Trimming at V came to 11 bases and at J to 7 bases, leaving 7 bases not matched to a gene. The germline CDR1 and CDR2 sequences are LGHDT and YNNKEL (reference sequence). CDR3 loop: CAVAGLRTQYF. CDR3 sequence (DNA): TGTGCCGTAGCGGGTTTGAGGACCCAGTACTTC.

CDR3 residues: CASSWGTVLNTEAFF. The CDR3 DNA is TGTGCCAGCAGCTGGGGGACAGTTCTGAACACTGAAGCTTTCTTT. This chain connects TRBV5-8 to TRBJ1-1; 7 nucleotides line up with TRBD1. Trimming took 3 bases from V and 0 from J; bases not matched to a gene: 5. The CDR3 contains 15 residues. Per germline, CDR1 SGHTS and CDR2 YDEGEE.

This clonotype was observed many times. The chain links TRBV30 to TRBJ2-5; D is perhaps TRBD2 (6 bases). Trimming stripped 0 bases from V and 3 bases from J, with 8 bases between. The germline V gene encodes CDR1 GTSNPN and CDR2 SVGIG (reference sequence). The CDR3 extends over 13 amino acids. The DNA for the CDR3 is TGTGCCTGGAGTGTAGGCGGGAAAGAGACCCAGTACTTC. The encoded protein is CAWSVGGKETQYF.

The CDR3 spells CASSLAPSGVSYEQYF. CDR3 sequence (DNA): TGTGCCAGCAGCTTGGCCCCTAGCGGTGTATCCTACGAGCAGTACTTC. V is TRBV5-5 and J is TRBJ2-7, with TRBD2 matching over 7 bases. V lost 0 bases to trimming and J lost 1 base; unmatched junction nucleotides: 7. Germline CDR1 and CDR2: SGHKS and YYEKEE (reference sequence). This CDR3 region has 16 residues.

This clonotype was seen ten or more times. This chain uses TRBV7-2 with TRBJ2-1, with 8 bases fitting TRBD2. The length of the CDR3 is 16 residues. Germline loops: CDR1 SGHTA, CDR2 FQGNSA. V lost 1 base, J lost 4 bases, and 6 bases stayed unmatched. The CDR3 loop is CASSLVSSGFYNEQFF. The CDR3 nucleotides read TGTGCCAGCAGCTTAGTCTCTAGCGGGTTTTACAATGAGCAGTTCTTC. Drawing the rest from reference TRBV7-2 and TRBJ2-1, the complete variable domain is GAGVSQSPSNKVTEKGKDVELRCDPISGHTALYWYRQSLGQGLEFLIYFQGNSAPDKSGLPSDRFSAERTGGSVSTLTIQRTQQEDSAVYLCASSLVSSGFYNEQFFGPGTRLTVL.

The rearrangement joins TRBV7-2 to TRBJ1-1; perhaps TRBD1 as D (5 bases). The CDR3 extends over 16 amino acids. Per germline, CDR1 SGHTA and CDR2 FQGNSA. V was cut by 7 bases and J by 0 bases, with 18 bases left in between. The CDR3: CASTKDQGWVNTEAFF. The DNA for the CDR3 is TGTGCCAGCACTAAAGACCAGGGATGGGTGAACACTGAAGCTTTCTTT. The whole variable domain, remainder taken from reference TRBV7-2 and TRBJ1-1, is GAGVSQSPSNKVTEKGKDVELRCDPISGHTALYWYRQSLGQGLEFLIYFQGNSAPDKSGLPSDRFSAERTGGSVSTLTIQRTQQEDSAVYLCASTKDQGWVNTEAFFGQGTRLTVV.

This clonotype was counted ten times or more. The V gene is TRBV18, the J gene TRBJ2-5; D call uncertain. The CDR3 has 11 residues. Germline values: CDR1 KGHSH, CDR2 LQKENI. V was trimmed by 5 bases and J by 5 bases, leaving 6 bases between them. CDR3 coding DNA: TGTGCCAGCTCATGGGCTGAGACCCAGTACTTC. Its translation: CASSWAETQYF. The full variable domain, completed using reference TRBV18 and TRBJ2-5, is NAGVMQNPRHLVRRRGQEARLRCSPMKGHSHVYWYRQLPEEGLKFMVYLQKENIIDESGMPKERFSAEFPKEGPSILRIQQVVRGDSAAYFCASSWAETQYFGPGTRLLVL.